A selection of T cell receptor beta chains follows, all from one sample in a study of blood T cell repertoires in COVID-19. Generated by immunoSEQ multiplex PCR, the TCRdb table keeps only in-frame clones and is missing some. The sample yields around 180,000 clones, roughly 84% seen once. The sequenced sample was peripheral blood. The receptor source for this set is a human donor in a cohort sampled during active COVID-19. CDR3s include the opening cysteine and the closing phenylalanine or tryptophan. Each record gives: V gene, J gene, CDR3 protein.

V gene: TRBV5-4
J gene: TRBJ2-7
CDR3 protein: CASSLEATYEQYF

V gene: TRBV6-2/TRBV6-3
J gene: TRBJ1-2
CDR3 protein: CASSYGGSRFVVGYTF

V gene: TRBV25-1
J gene: TRBJ1-6
CDR3 protein: CASSETGTGAPPLHF

V gene: TRBV6-5
J gene: TRBJ2-5
CDR3 protein: CASSYSHRTGQETQYF

V gene: TRBV6-2/TRBV6-3
J gene: TRBJ1-1
CDR3 protein: CASSYRGWTEAFF

V gene: TRBV5-1
J gene: TRBJ2-6
CDR3 protein: CASSQQVGASGANVLTF

V gene: TRBV19
J gene: TRBJ2-7
CDR3 protein: CASSILADYSYEQYF

V gene: TRBV9
J gene: TRBJ2-7
CDR3 protein: CASSVGLAGRREQYF

V gene: TRBV10-1
J gene: TRBJ2-7
CDR3 protein: CASDGPCFYEQYF

V gene: TRBV10-2
J gene: TRBJ2-3
CDR3 protein: CASSESSGGTDTQYF

V gene: TRBV7-2
J gene: TRBJ2-7
CDR3 protein: CASSLQGSQLSYEQYF

V gene: TRBV6-6
J gene: TRBJ2-6
CDR3 protein: CASSLTPPGANVLTF

V gene: TRBV13
J gene: TRBJ2-5
CDR3 protein: CASSPLDRGETQYF

V gene: TRBV28
J gene: TRBJ2-1
CDR3 protein: CASIGTSGLYEQFF

V gene: TRBV5-8
J gene: TRBJ1-1
CDR3 protein: CASSPGLRVGNTEAFF

V gene: TRBV7-9
J gene: TRBJ1-5
CDR3 protein: CASSWGASNQPQHF